Following are 24 T cell receptor beta chains from one sample sequenced in a study of blood T cell repertoires in COVID-19. The table came from immunoSEQ multiplex PCR; TCRdb's copy has only in-frame clones and leaves some out. The sample has about 170,000 clones, roughly 85% seen once. Sample: PBMCs or T cells enriched from blood (not recorded which). Receptor source: a woman between 45 and 65 years old who had recovered from COVID-19.

The chain employs TRBV6-1 and TRBJ1-1; unclear D gene. Germline CDR1 MNHNS, CDR2 SASEGT. Trimming took 4 bases from V and 6 from J, leaving 21 bases between them. The CDR3 contains 16 residues. The CDR3 here is CASSASFRRRSAEAFF. CDR3 DNA: TGTGCCAGCAGTGCTTCCTTTAGAAGGAGGTCTGCTGAAGCTTTCTTT.

The CDR3 protein is CASSTGQGMNTEAFF. CDR3 DNA sequence: TGTGCCAGTAGTACAGGACAGGGAATGAACACTGAAGCTTTCTTT. The genes are TRBV19 and TRBJ1-1; 8 bases fit TRBD1. Looked up from germline, CDR1 is LNHDA and CDR2 is SQIVND (reference sequence). V shed 4 bases and J 0 bases; nucleotides not matched to a gene: 4. CDR3 length equals 15 residues.

This rearrangement joins TRBV18 to TRBJ1-2; TRBD1 is a possible D gene (6 bases). The CDR3 extends over 14 amino acids. Germline CDR1 and CDR2: KGHSH and LQKENI. Trimming took off 3 bases at V and 5 bases at J, with 13 bases between the two ends. Here the CDR3 reads CASSPASGDYGYTF. CDR3 in DNA: TGTGCCAGCTCACCTGCGTCAGGGGATTATGGCTACACCTTC.

The V call is TRBV30, the J call TRBJ1-4; 11 bases map to TRBD1. CDR3 length: 15 residues. The trim removed 2 bases at V and 7 bases at J, leaving 6 bases unmatched. In germline, CDR1 is GTSNPN, CDR2 SVGIG (reference sequence). CDR3 sequence: CAWSQAGTGGEKLFF. In nucleotides, the CDR3 is TGTGCCTGGAGTCAAGCGGGGACAGGGGGTGAAAAACTGTTTTTT.

The rearrangement uses TRBV4-1 and TRBJ1-3; 8 bases are a match to TRBD1. There are 17 residues in the CDR3. V was pared by 6 bases and J by 0 bases, with 10 bases of the junction left unmatched. Germline assignment: CDR1 MGHRA and CDR2 YSYEKL. The CDR3 bases are TGCGCCAGCAGTCACTGGACAGGGCAAGACTCTGGAAACACCATATATTTT. This codes for CASSHWTGQDSGNTIYF.

This chain links TRBV5-1 with TRBJ1-1; TRBD1 aligns across 8 bases. The V segment lost 3 bases and the J segment 3 bases; nucleotides outside the gene matches: 4. The CDR3 is 14 residues long. Germline CDR1 reads SGHRS; CDR2 reads YFSETQ. CDR3 nucleotide sequence: TGCGCCAGCAGCTCCGGACAGGGAGACACTGAAGCTTTCTTT. Residues: CASSSGQGDTEAFF.

To note about this clone: Germline and junction disagree at one end, which may indicate a read error. V gene TRBV3-1 (or the pseudogene TRBV3-2) combines with J gene TRBJ1-6; D unresolved. This CDR3 spans 13 amino acids. Per germline, CDR1 LGHDT and CDR2 YNNKEL (reference sequence). The CDR3: CASSQSDNSPLHF. The CDR3 DNA is TGTGCCAGCAGCCAGAGTGATAACTCACCCCTCCACTTT.

This clone was seen at least ten times. This chain uses TRBV2 with TRBJ2-2; a weak D match, TRBD2 (5 bases). V was pared by 6 bases and J by 6 bases, with 14 bases between. This CDR3 region has 14 residues. CDR1 and CDR2 from the germline V gene are SNHLY and FYNNEI. The CDR3 DNA reads as TGTGCCAGCAGCCCGGGGTTAACGGCCGGGGAGCTGTTTTTT. This gives the protein CASSPGLTAGELFF.

This clone is a singleton in its sample. The V gene is TRBV30, the J gene TRBJ1-6; D possibly corresponds to TRBD1 (5 bases). The CDR3 is 17 amino acids. CDR1 GTSNPN and CDR2 SVGIG come from the germline V gene (reference sequence). V lost 0 bases to trimming and J lost 0 bases, with 12 bases between them. This chain's CDR3 is CAWSVSRTSSYNSPLHF. CDR3 bases: TGTGCCTGGAGTGTAAGTAGGACAAGCTCCTATAATTCACCCCTCCACTTT.

The J gene is TRBJ1-2, the V gene TRBV6-5; TRBD1 matches at 7 bases. V gave up 2 bases and J gave up 4 bases; unmatched junction bases: 4. The length of the CDR3 is 14 residues. Germline-derived CDR1 and CDR2 are MNHEY and SVGAGI. CDR3 region: CASSYAGQIYGYTF. CDR3 nucleotides: TGTGCCAGCAGTTACGCGGGACAGATCTATGGCTACACCTTC.

This chain joins TRBV5-1 and TRBJ1-2; 9 nucleotides agree with TRBD1. The CDR3 runs to 13 residues. Germline V lookup: CDR1 SGHRS, CDR2 YFSETQ. V shed 4 bases, J shed 8 bases, and the junction held 6 bases outside the gene matches. The CDR3 DNA is TGCGCCAGCAGCGGACGGACAGGGGACGGCTACACCTTC. It codes for CASSGRTGDGYTF.

For the CDR3, the DNA is TGTGCCAGCAGCCCGGCAGGGGCGGGTGGCTACACCTTC. It specifies CASSPAGAGGYTF. The V and J genes are TRBV2 and TRBJ1-2; TRBD1 might be the D (6 bases). Germline CDR1 and CDR2: SNHLY and FYNNEI. The CDR3 has 13 amino acids. The germline V and J ends were trimmed by 6 bases and 7 bases, with 15 bases remaining between them.

V and J are TRBV2 and TRBJ1-2; the D gene is possibly TRBD1 (6 bases). V lost 8 bases to trimming and J lost 5 bases, with 18 bases between them. The germline V gene has CDR1 SNHLY and CDR2 FYNNEI. The CDR3 consists of 14 residues. The CDR3 DNA follows: TGTGCCAGCGCAGCAAGCACAGGGCTTTATGGCTACACCTTC. It translates to CASAASTGLYGYTF. The full variable domain, its missing parts supplied by reference TRBV2 and TRBJ1-2, is EPEVTQTPSHQVTQMGQEVILRCVPISNHLYFYWYRQILGQKVEFLVSFYNNEISEKSEIFDDQFSVERPDGSNFTLKIRSTKLEDSAMYFCASAASTGLYGYTFGSGTRLTVV.

The rearrangement uses TRBV7-2 and TRBJ1-3; D is unresolved. In germline, CDR1 is SGHTA, CDR2 FQGNSA. The CDR3 has 15 amino acids. V dropped 2 bases and J dropped 3 bases, with 11 bases sitting between them. CDR3 DNA: TGTGCCAGCAGCTTAACGGGGAACGGTGGAAACACCATATATTTT. Translating it yields CASSLTGNGGNTIYF.

The chain uses TRBV5-4 and TRBJ2-1; TRBD2 matches at 13 bases. This CDR3 comprises 15 residues. Germline CDR1 SGHNT, CDR2 YYREEE (reference sequence). Germline trimming cut 4 bases from V and 6 bases from J; bases unmatched to any gene: 4. The CDR3 sequence is CASSPGTSGTNEQFF. The CDR3 region has the DNA TGTGCCAGCAGCCCCGGGACTAGCGGGACCAATGAGCAGTTCTTC.

The chain recombines TRBV2 with TRBJ1-2; D is ambiguous. The V and J ends lost 8 bases and 8 bases respectively, with 18 bases between them. Germline loops: CDR1 SNHLY, CDR2 FYNNEI. The CDR3 sequence is 13 residues long. CDR3 sequence (DNA): TGTGCCAGCTACGGTCAGCGGGCGCGGGGCTACACCTTC. It is translated as CASYGQRARGYTF.

This clone has more than one count but fewer than ten. The V and J genes are TRBV12-5 and TRBJ2-2, with D possibly being TRBD1 (6 bases). Germline lookup yields CDR1 LGHNT and CDR2 FRNRAP. The length of the CDR3 is 15 residues. Trimming took 6 bases from V and 4 from J, leaving 15 bases between them. In DNA form, the CDR3 reads TGTGCTAGTGGGTTACAGGGTGTTGGCACCGGGGAGCTGTTTTTT. Protein product: CASGLQGVGTGELFF.

The chain recombines TRBV7-9 with TRBJ2-7; 7 positions match TRBD1. Germline CDR1 and CDR2: SEHNR and FQNEAQ (reference sequence). The length of the CDR3 is 12 residues. The ends lost 5 bases at V and 7 bases at J; junction bases unmatched: 5. The DNA of the CDR3 is TGTGCCAGCAGCCGGGGACAGTTGGAGCAGTACGTC. This codes for CASSRGQLEQYV.

V usage is TRBV5-1 and J usage is TRBJ2-5, with a possible D match to TRBD2 (5 bases). The length of the CDR3 is 12 residues. The germline V gene encodes CDR1 SGHRS and CDR2 YFSETQ. The V end lost 3 bases, the J end lost 4 bases, and 7 bases lay between the germline ends. CDR3 coding DNA: TGCGCCAGCAGCTGGGCGGGAGAGACCCAGTACTTC. Its translation is CASSWAGETQYF.

The chain couples TRBV4-2 to TRBJ2-1; TRBD2 aligns across 8 bases. CDR3 length: 16 amino acids. Germline V gene lookup returns CDR1 LGHNA and CDR2 YNFKEQ. V was pared by 0 bases and J by 4 bases, with 5 bases of the junction left unmatched. CDR3 nucleotide sequence: TGTGCCAGCAGCCAAGATATTAGCGGGGAGTACAATGAGCAGTTCTTC. Its protein product is CASSQDISGEYNEQFF.

V gene TRBV30 combines with J gene TRBJ2-1, with D possibly matching TRBD1 (6 bases). CDR1 is GTSNPN, CDR2 SVGIG, per germline (reference sequence). Trimming took off 4 bases at V and 2 bases at J, with 12 bases between the two ends. The length of the CDR3 is 14 residues. The chain's CDR3 is CAWNAGDTYNEQFF. The CDR3 DNA follows: TGTGCCTGGAACGCAGGGGACACCTACAATGAGCAGTTCTTC.

This clone has a single count. The chain couples TRBV5-1 to TRBJ2-1, with TRBD1 matching over 10 bases. Germline V gene sequence: CDR1 SGHRS, CDR2 YFSETQ. CDR3 size: 16 residues. Trimming took 3 bases from V and 6 from J; bases not matched to a gene: 9. CDR3 sequence (DNA): TGCGCCAGCAGCTCTTCCCCCGGGACAGGGGTCAATGAGCAGTTCTTC. Translation gives CASSSSPGTGVNEQFF. Complete variable domain (other parts from reference TRBV5-1 and TRBJ2-1): KAGVTQTPRYLIKTRGQQVTLSCSPISGHRSVSWYQQTPGQGLQFLFEYFSETQRNKGNFPGRFSGRQFSNSRSEMNVSTLELGDSALYLCASSSSPGTGVNEQFFGPGTRLTVL.

The chain has TRBV5-8 and TRBJ1-1; 7 nucleotides line up with TRBD1. Germline trimming cut 1 base from V and 1 base from J; bases unmatched to any gene: 1. Germline V lookup: CDR1 SGHTS, CDR2 YDEGEE. This CDR3 has 14 amino acids. DNA for the CDR3: TGTGCCAGCAGCTTGAGGGACAGGAACACTGAAGCTTTCTTT. Its translation is CASSLRDRNTEAFF.

About this clone: At one end the junction does not follow the germline gene, possibly because of a read error. V is TRBV2 and J is TRBJ2-2; D gene ambiguous. This CDR3 spans 16 amino acids. Looked up from germline, CDR1 is SNHLY and CDR2 is FYNNEI. DNA of the CDR3: TGTGCCAGCAGCGAAGGAACGGGTCGAAACACCGGGGAGCTGTTTTTT. It is translated as CASSEGTGRNTGELFF.